The rows below give T cell receptor beta chains drawn from one sample of a study of blood T cell repertoires in COVID-19. TCRdb's table, derived via immunoSEQ multiplex PCR, lists solely in-frame clones and lacks some. In the table there are 60,000 to 90,000 clones, approximately 84% of which are singletons. Input material: peripheral blood. These receptors originate from a man aged 60 to 69 with active or convalescent COVID-19. CDR3s leave out the opening cysteine and the closing phenylalanine or tryptophan. D genes are given only for firm matches.

j_gene	v_gene	d_gene	CDR3aa
TRBJ2-7	TRBV5-4	TRBD1	ASSQGGQGIYEQY
TRBJ1-6	TRBV19	TRBD1	ASSRPGQRPPVNSPLH
TRBJ1-2	TRBV27	.	ASSLAQNYGYT
TRBJ1-4	TRBV19	.	ASSIDHRTTEKLF
TRBJ1-1	TRBV7-8	.	ASSSQTQNTEAF
TRBJ2-3	TRBV5-4	.	ASSLDSLYTDTQY
TRBJ1-2	TRBV7-2	TRBD1	ASSPGQANYGYT
TRBJ2-5	TRBV11-2	TRBD2	ASSALPRTSGGYQETQY
TRBJ2-7	TRBV4-3	TRBD1	ASSPGTGIYEQY
TRBJ1-4	TRBV9	.	ASSPTGQSHNEKLF
TRBJ2-3	TRBV29-1	.	SVKGGYRDTQY
TRBJ1-6	TRBV7-2	TRBD1	ASSFRQGNSPLH
TRBJ2-3	TRBV9	TRBD2	ASSDWGAGPSTDTQY
TRBJ2-7	TRBV7-2	.	ASSSGLTYEQY
TRBJ1-1	TRBV27	TRBD1	ASSNTDREPAF
TRBJ2-7	TRBV18	.	ASSLGGGGKYEQY
TRBJ2-3	TRBV10-3	.	AITPGPGADTQY
TRBJ2-2	TRBV10-3	TRBD2	AISDFRLAGATNTGELF
TRBJ1-1	TRBV4-3	TRBD1	ASSLGQVRDTEAF
TRBJ1-1	TRBV2	.	ASRTREGDTEAF
TRBJ1-2	TRBV12-3/TRBV12-4	.	ASSWDTGYT
TRBJ1-6	TRBV4-3	.	ASSQDQGIRSPLH
TRBJ2-7	TRBV5-5	TRBD1	ASSLTGVGFSYEQY
TRBJ2-1	TRBV7-2	TRBD2	ASSHRAGGSYNEQF
TRBJ1-2	TRBV5-1	.	ASSLGDGGLANYGYT
TRBJ1-1	TRBV19	.	AIKTTLWGSSEAF
TRBJ2-2	TRBV7-3	.	ASSPQGSTGELF
TRBJ2-7	TRBV13	TRBD1	ASSLEGQPSYEQY
TRBJ1-1	TRBV18	.	ASSLPEDKGNTEAF
TRBJ2-7	TRBV27	.	ASSFGQSQTYEQY
TRBJ1-1	TRBV13	TRBD1	ASSWGQGATEAF
TRBJ1-4	TRBV19	.	ASSAPLWTDPTNEKLF
TRBJ1-2	TRBV9	TRBD1	ASSPQGAGANYGYT
TRBJ2-1	TRBV7-3	TRBD2	ASSARLAGRGEQF
TRBJ1-5	TRBV7-2	.	ASSLGRRGQPQH
TRBJ1-2	TRBV2	.	ASSDYREIGGYT
TRBJ2-5	TRBV19	.	ASSIDQGNIQETQY
TRBJ1-5	TRBV6-2/TRBV6-3	.	ASSLLIYQPQH
TRBJ1-1	TRBV30	.	AWTKGLNTEAF
TRBJ1-5	TRBV7-2	.	ASSRNRGNQPQH
TRBJ2-4	TRBV2	TRBD2	ASSGLAGRQNIQY
TRBJ2-7	TRBV5-4	TRBD1	ASSSRDRGLGNEQY
TRBJ2-2	TRBV7-2	TRBD2	ASSSSGSGALGELF
TRBJ1-1	TRBV5-1	.	PSSGGRGMNTEAF
TRBJ2-7	TRBV12-5	.	ASGTDSSYEQY
TRBJ1-6	TRBV4-1	.	ASSLDSLNSPLH
TRBJ2-7	TRBV7-2	.	ASSSRGTDPRGQY
TRBJ1-2	TRBV6-5	.	ASGLQGRGYT
TRBJ1-5	TRBV5-6	.	ASSLQNQPQH
TRBJ1-6	TRBV27	.	ASSLSQGVSSPLH
TRBJ1-4	TRBV7-2	.	ASSLAKLRSEKLF
TRBJ2-1	TRBV5-5	TRBD1	ASSLADRGLTDEQF